This is a list of T cell receptor beta chains from one sample in a study of CD8+ T cells in alopecia areata. Generated by immunoSEQ multiplex PCR, the TCRdb table keeps only in-frame clones and is missing some. The sample consists of approximately 170,000 clones, 45% to 75% of them appearing once. The sequencing here drew on CD4+ T cells sorted from blood, taken at week 4, from a patient treated with tofacitinib. The receptors originated from a human donor with alopecia areata. CDR3s include the opening cysteine and the closing phenylalanine or tryptophan. A D gene is named only where the DNA matches it firmly. Clone size appears in some rows only: once, few, many, or a class for an expanded clone.

few	-	TRBV30	TRBJ2-5	TGTGCCTGGACAATCCCAAGATTAAGGGAAGAGACCCAGTACTTC	CAWTIPRLREETQYF
-	-	TRBV7-2	TRBJ1-5	TGTGCCAGCAGCTTAGCGCTAAGGGGCGGGCTATATCAGCCCCAGCATTTT	CASSLALRGGLYQPQHF
-	TRBD1	TRBV9	TRBJ2-3	TGTGCCAGCAGCCTCTTCCGGACAGGGATTTCAGATACGCAGTATTTT	CASSLFRTGISDTQYF
-	-	TRBV30	TRBJ1-2	TGTGCCTGGAGTCGCGGGTCTAGATATGGCTACACCTTC	CAWSRGSRYGYTF
few	TRBD2	TRBV29-1	TRBJ2-1	TGCAGCGCTATAGCGGCTAGCGGCAACAATGAGCAGTTCTTC	CSAIAASGNNEQFF
-	TRBD2	TRBV7-2	TRBJ2-3	TGTGCCAGCAGCTTAGCAGGACTAGCGGGAGTAGTGGGAGATACGCAGTATTTT	CASSLAGLAGVVGDTQYF
few	-	TRBV28	TRBJ2-5	TGTGCCAGCAGAATCCTTCAGACCCAGTACTTC	CASRILQTQYF
few	TRBD2	TRBV7-3	TRBJ2-1	TGTGCCAGCAGCTTGGGAGCGGGAGGTCAAAATGAGCAGTTCTTC	CASSLGAGGQNEQFF
-	-	TRBV7-9	TRBJ1-2	TGTGCCAGCAGCTTCCGGTCGGGGGATGGCTACACCTTC	CASSFRSGDGYTF
-	-	TRBV5-1	TRBJ2-2	TGCGCCAGCAGCTTGGAGGGTCACGGGGAGCTGTTTTTT	CASSLEGHGELFF
-	-	TRBV4-3	TRBJ2-7	TGCGCCAGCAGCCTAAGTCCGGGCCCGTCCTACGAGCAGTACTTC	CASSLSPGPSYEQYF
-	-	TRBV29-1	TRBJ2-1	TGCAGCACCGAGGCAAAGAGTGGGATAGGCAATGAGCAGTTCTTC	CSTEAKSGIGNEQFF
once	-	TRBV18	TRBJ1-1	TGTGCCAGCTCTTCGGGGGGTACGACTGAAGCTTTCTTT	CASSSGGTTEAFF
-	-	TRBV4-3	TRBJ2-2	TGCGCCAGCAGCCAAGAAGGGCAGCACACCGGGGAGCTGTTTTTT	CASSQEGQHTGELFF
-	-	TRBV29-1	TRBJ2-7	TGCAGCGTTGAAGGTCCCGGGACCCTAAACGAGCAGTACTTC	CSVEGPGTLNEQYF
-	-	TRBV29-1	TRBJ2-5	TGCAGCGTTGTGGAAGGTGGAGAGACCCAGTACTTC	CSVVEGGETQYF
-	TRBD1	TRBV29-1	TRBJ1-1	TGCAGCGTGAACCGGGACAGCATGAACACTGAAGCTTTCTTT	CSVNRDSMNTEAFF
-	-	TRBV11-2	TRBJ2-1	TGTGCCAGCAGCCCCCTTACAGTTTCTTTCTACAATGAGCAGTTCTTC	CASSPLTVSFYNEQFF
-	-	TRBV19	TRBJ1-1	TGTGCCAGTAGTATTTCGGGGGATGCAATGAACACTGAAGCTTTCTTT	CASSISGDAMNTEAFF
-	TRBD1	TRBV19	TRBJ1-1	TGTGCCAGTATAAGAACAGGGGTGAACACTGAAGCTTTCTTT	CASIRTGVNTEAFF
-	-	TRBV29-1	TRBJ1-3	TGCAGCGTTGAGGGGACAGGAAACACCATATATTTT	CSVEGTGNTIYF
-	TRBD2	TRBV25-1	TRBJ2-1	TGTGCCGTTCTATTTAGCGGGACGGCCTACAATGAGCAGTTCTTC	CAVLFSGTAYNEQFF
-	-	TRBV18	TRBJ2-7	TGTGCCAGCTCACCTTTTTCGGCGGGATCCCCCTACGAGCAGTACTTC	CASSPFSAGSPYEQYF
-	TRBD2	TRBV29-1	TRBJ2-7	TGCAGCGCCCAGAAAGGCGGGGGACGGGGCGAGCAGTACTTC	CSAQKGGGRGEQYF
-	TRBD1	TRBV7-8	TRBJ2-4	TGTGCCAGCAGCTTATACGAACAGGGGGCGAACATTCAGTACTTC	CASSLYEQGANIQYF
-	-	TRBV15	TRBJ2-2	TGTGCCACCAGCAGAGAGCAGGGGTCCTTTAACACCGGGGAGCTGTTTTTT	CATSREQGSFNTGELFF
-	TRBD1	TRBV29-1	TRBJ2-2	TGCAGCGTCGGACAGGGGGCACCCGGGGAGCTGTTTTTT	CSVGQGAPGELFF
once	-	TRBV15	TRBJ1-1	TGTGCCACCAGCAGCCCGGGAAGGGCTGAAGCTTTCTTT	CATSSPGRAEAFF
-	-	TRBV21-1	TRBJ2-3	TGTGCCAGCAGCAAGCGGTCCACAGATACGCAGTATTTT	CASSKRSTDTQYF
-	TRBD2	TRBV10-3	TRBJ2-1	TGTGCCATCAGTACCCGGACTAGCGGCACCTACAATGAGCAGTTCTTC	CAISTRTSGTYNEQFF
few	TRBD2	TRBV4-1	TRBJ2-1	TGCGCCAGCAGCCAAGAATCCAGCGGGAGGGATAATGAGCAGTTCTTC	CASSQESSGRDNEQFF
-	-	TRBV6-1	TRBJ1-2	TGTGCCAGCAGTGAAGCAACCTATGGCTACACCTTC	CASSEATYGYTF
few	-	TRBV25-1	TRBJ1-2	TGTGCCAGCAGTGATCCCAGGGGCCATGGCTACACCTTC	CASSDPRGHGYTF
-	-	TRBV18	TRBJ1-2	TGTGCCAGCTCCCACCAGGACAACTATGGCTACACCTTC	CASSHQDNYGYTF
-	-	TRBV29-1	TRBJ2-1	TGCAGCGCCGGAGTGCTAGATGCCTACAATGAGCAGTTCTTC	CSAGVLDAYNEQFF
-	TRBD2	TRBV18	TRBJ2-2	TGTGCCAGCTCACCAAGGACGGGAGGGCGTACCGGGGAGCTGTTTTTT	CASSPRTGGRTGELFF
-	TRBD2	TRBV5-1	TRBJ2-3	TGCGCCAGCAGCAGGACTAGCGGGGCTCCAGATACGCAGTATTTT	CASSRTSGAPDTQYF